These 23 T cell receptor beta chains were all obtained from the same sample, sequenced in a study of response to subunit inactivated influenza vaccine. TCRdb reprocessed the RT-PCR reads with MiXCR, giving one entry per CDR3 protein. Of a few hundred thousand distinct CDR3 sequences listed, about 10% are singletons. The same sample was also used in a study of T cells expressing NK-cell markers. Per that paper: 5'RACE template switching built TCR beta cDNA with unique molecular identifiers.

The source was PBMCs from blood, collected on the day of vaccination. The receptors were gathered from a man aged 50 or older who received an inactivated influenza vaccine.

This clonotype was seen a handful of times. V and J are TRBV27 and TRBJ2-1; 9 nucleotides align to TRBD1. This CDR3 comprises 16 residues. Looked up from germline, CDR1 is MNHEY and CDR2 is SMNVEV (reference sequence). J gave up 7 bases and V 5 bases, and 12 bases lay outside the gene matches. The CDR3 loop is CASSHLMTGGMNEQFF. CDR3 nucleotides: TGTGCCAGCAGTCACCTAATGACAGGGGGAATGAATGAGCAGTTCTTC.

This rearrangement joins TRBV3-1 to TRBJ1-1; 8 nucleotides agree with TRBD1. The CDR3 sequence is 13 residues long. Trimming removed 2 bases from V and 10 bases from J; junction bases left unmatched: 6. Germline values: CDR1 LGHDT, CDR2 YNNKEL (reference sequence). The CDR3 protein is CASSQHDRGTAFF. The CDR3 region has the DNA TGTGCCAGCAGCCAACACGACAGGGGTACAGCTTTCTTT.

The CDR3 DNA sequence: TGTGCCAGCGCCCGGACTACTCACTCCTACGAGCAGTACTTC. Translation: CASARTTHSYEQYF. The chain has TRBV27 and TRBJ2-7; possibly TRBD2 for D (6 bases). This CDR3 spans 14 amino acids. Trimming left V 8 bases short and J 0 bases short, with 14 bases between. Looked up from germline, CDR1 is MNHEY and CDR2 is SMNVEV (reference sequence).

This clonotype showed up just a few times. The chain recombines TRBV20-1 with TRBJ2-3, with 8 bases that match TRBD1. After removal of 1 base from V and 0 bases from J, the junction contained 15 bases not matched to a gene. Germline V lookup: CDR1 DFQATT, CDR2 SNEGSKA (reference sequence). The CDR3 loop spans 19 amino acids. DNA for the CDR3: TGCAGTGCTAGAGCCTACCCGGGACAGGAATCTTTTAGCACAGATACGCAGTATTTT. It specifies CSARAYPGQESFSTDTQYF.

The chain employs TRBV6-1 and TRBJ2-7, with 7 bases aligning to TRBD1. This CDR3 is built from 16 residues. The trim removed 7 bases at V and 0 bases at J, leaving 12 bases unmatched. Germline loops: CDR1 MNHNS, CDR2 SASEGT. CDR3 bases: TGTGCCAGCACAGAACGGGGACAGAGGAGCTCCTACGAGCAGTACTTC. Translated: CASTERGQRSSYEQYF.

This clonotype was recorded a few times. Mismatch with germline at one junction end may stem from a read error. The rearrangement uses TRBV5-6 and TRBJ2-3; D is uncertain. CDR3 size: 12 residues. Germline lookup yields CDR1 SGHDT and CDR2 YYEEEE. The CDR3 DNA follows: TGTGCCAGCAGCACCCAGACCCAACGGCGGACTTTT. Amino acid sequence: CASSTQTQRRTF.

This clonotype was recorded at least ten times. The V and J genes are TRBV4-1 and TRBJ2-4; D is possibly TRBD2 (6 bases). There are 14 residues in the CDR3. CDR1 and CDR2 from the germline V gene are MGHRA and YSYEKL. The V and J ends lost 1 base and 8 bases respectively, with 12 bases between them. The CDR3 sequence is CASSQAGGLYIQYF. The DNA for the CDR3 is TGCGCCAGCAGCCAAGCCGGGGGACTCTACATTCAGTACTTC.

The chain recombines TRBV30 with TRBJ2-3, with 9 bases matching TRBD1. Losses at the gene ends were 0 bases for V and 9 bases for J; bases not matched to a gene: 10. From germline, CDR1 is GTSNPN and CDR2 SVGIG (reference sequence). The CDR3 contains 15 residues. CDR3 residues: CAWSVFRDRVGTQYF. The CDR3 DNA is TGTGCCTGGAGTGTGTTCCGGGACAGGGTGGGGACGCAGTATTTT.

V and J are TRBV5-6 and TRBJ2-7; no definite D call. Looked up from germline, CDR1 is SGHDT and CDR2 is YYEEEE. The CDR3 contains 14 residues. Trimming pared 4 bases from V and 3 bases from J, leaving 14 bases between. CDR3 residues: CASSRGYFNYEQYF. The CDR3 DNA reads TGTGCCAGCAGCCGAGGATACTTTAACTACGAGCAGTACTTC.

The CDR3 loop is CASSLNLAGASGTGELFF. The CDR3 nucleotides are TGTGCCAGCAGCTTAAATCTAGCGGGAGCGAGTGGTACCGGGGAGCTGTTTTTT. The chain uses TRBV11-2 and TRBJ2-2, with 10 bases that match TRBD2. V shed 2 bases and J 5 bases; nucleotides not matched to a gene: 11. The CDR3 has 18 amino acids. Germline loops: CDR1 SGHAT, CDR2 FQNNGV.

This clonotype came up a few times. This sequence joins TRBV20-1 and TRBJ1-1; weak D call: TRBD1 (5 bases). The CDR3 loop spans 13 amino acids. Between the trimmed V and J ends, which lost 0 bases and 5 bases, there was a span of 10 bases. Germline V gene sequence: CDR1 DFQATT, CDR2 SNEGSKA (reference sequence). CDR3 in DNA: TGCAGTGCTAGAGATGGGCAGGGTACTGAAGCTTTCTTT. It codes for CSARDGQGTEAFF.

This clonotype occurred a few times. The chain has TRBV29-1 and TRBJ2-3, with no clear D. Germline-derived CDR1 and CDR2 are SQVTM and ANQGSEA. The CDR3 extends over 14 amino acids. Deletions cut 3 bases from V and 2 bases from J, with 12 bases between. CDR3 DNA sequence: TGCAGCGTTGACGGAATGGCTATCACAGATACGCAGTATTTT. Translated, it gives CSVDGMAITDTQYF.

The chain carries TRBV20-1 and TRBJ1-2; D unclear. Looked up from germline, CDR1 is DFQATT and CDR2 is SNEGSKA (reference sequence). The germline V and J ends were trimmed by 3 bases and 3 bases, with 11 bases remaining between them. This CDR3 is 13 amino acids long. The CDR3 DNA reads TGCAGTGCTAGTAACCGCGGGGACTATGGCTACACCTTC. It codes for CSASNRGDYGYTF.

V gene TRBV11-2 combines with J gene TRBJ2-2; no clear D gene. CDR1 SGHAT and CDR2 FQNNGV come from the germline V gene. V was cut by 3 bases and J by 3 bases, with 14 bases left in between. The CDR3 runs 16 residues. CDR3 loop: CASSLMGREYTGELFF. The CDR3 coding sequence is TGTGCCAGCAGCTTGATGGGTAGAGAATACACCGGGGAGCTGTTTTTT.

This clonotype has a handful of counts. The V gene is TRBV6-6, the J gene TRBJ2-5; D unresolved. The CDR3 length is 13 residues. V lost 6 bases to trimming and J lost 5 bases, with 13 bases between them. CDR1 is MNHNY and CDR2 is SVGAGI in the germline V gene (reference sequence). The CDR3 DNA reads as TGTGCCAGCAGACACCCCCGTAGGGAGACCCAGTACTTC. It is translated as CASRHPRRETQYF.

The chain carries TRBV12-3 or TRBV12-4 and TRBJ2-1, with 10 bases aligning to TRBD2. The junction had 11 bases not matched to a gene; V was cut back by 5 bases and J by 7 bases. CDR3 length: 16 amino acids. The DNA of the CDR3 is TGTGCCAGCAGTGTATGGGGGACTAGCGATTTGAATGAGCAGTTCTTC. It specifies CASSVWGTSDLNEQFF.

V and J are TRBV28 and TRBJ2-5; D uncertain. The CDR3 has 13 amino acids. Trimming removed 5 bases from V and 1 base from J, with 8 bases in between. The V gene's germline CDR1 is MDHEN and CDR2 SYDVKM. This CDR3 is CASSDKIQETQYF. DNA for the CDR3: TGTGCCAGCAGTGACAAGATCCAAGAGACCCAGTACTTC.

In nucleotides, the CDR3 is TGCAGTGCTAGAGATTCGGAGGGATACGAGCAGTACTTC. This sequence encodes CSARDSEGYEQYF. This rearrangement joins TRBV20-1 to TRBJ2-7, with D maybe TRBD2 (6 bases). Germline-derived CDR1 and CDR2 are DFQATT and SNEGSKA (reference sequence). The CDR3 sequence is 13 residues long. The V end lost 0 bases, the J end lost 4 bases, and 10 bases lay between the germline ends.

V is TRBV6-1 and J is TRBJ1-2; TRBD1 agrees at 7 bases. This CDR3 comprises 15 residues. Per germline, CDR1 MNHNS and CDR2 SASEGT. Trimming cost V 5 bases and J 3 bases; bases outside gene matches: 9. The CDR3 loop is CASSTGTAFDYGYTF. CDR3 nucleotide sequence: TGTGCCAGCAGTACCGGGACAGCATTTGACTATGGCTACACCTTC.

This clonotype has more than one count but fewer than ten. The chain uses TRBV6-1 and TRBJ2-7; 7 bases agree with TRBD2. Germline V gene sequence: CDR1 MNHNS, CDR2 SASEGT. The CDR3 extends over 14 amino acids. J lost 3 bases, V lost 8 bases, and 10 bases had no gene match. The CDR3 DNA follows: TGTGCCAGCGCCAGGAGCGGGGTGATCTACGAGCAGTACTTC. It encodes CASARSGVIYEQYF.

This sequence joins TRBV12-3 or TRBV12-4 and TRBJ1-1; tentatively, D is TRBD1 (6 bases). The CDR3 spans 14 residues. The V end was cut by 4 bases, the J end by 0 bases, with 9 bases between. DNA for the CDR3: TGTGCCAGCAGTTATACAGGGATGAACACTGAAGCTTTCTTT. Its translation: CASSYTGMNTEAFF.

This clonotype was observed a handful of times. The chain joins TRBV20-1 to TRBJ2-5; TRBD2 is a possible D gene (6 bases). CDR1 DFQATT and CDR2 SNEGSKA come from the germline V gene (reference sequence). The germline V and J ends were trimmed by 5 bases and 5 bases, with 24 bases remaining between them. The CDR3 length is 16 residues. The CDR3 nucleotides are TGCAGTGCTTTACCCCTACAACGGAGGGTTCATGAGACCCAGTACTTC. Its protein product is CSALPLQRRVHETQYF.

The rearrangement uses TRBV24-1 and TRBJ2-1; 11 bases align to TRBD2. Germline V gives CDR1 KGHDR, CDR2 SFDVKD. V shed 4 bases, J shed 7 bases, and the junction held 8 bases outside the gene matches. The CDR3 is 16 residues long. CDR3 loop: CATSDQTSGSKNEQFF. DNA of the CDR3: TGTGCCACCAGTGACCAAACTAGCGGGAGTAAGAATGAGCAGTTCTTC.